This T cell receptor delta chain appears in the sequencing data of a study of delta chains in infants with herpesvirus infections. Study results and limitations: The public clonotype appeared only at the first post-infection time point.

This clone appeared a few times. The antigen remains unidentified. A single base is all that separates this from a far larger clone, so a read error is likely. Gamma-chain- and delta-chain-specific primers converted PBMC RNA into TCR cDNA. TCRdb processed the RT-PCR reads again with the CATT caller. Of under 750 delta-chain clones listed, roughly 12% are singletons. The TCR sequence derives from a human donor who was a Ugandan infant, either HIV-exposed or HIV-unexposed (not recorded which). Specimen: peripheral blood, collected at time point 2 of longitudinal follow-up.

CDR3 DNA sequence: TGTGCTCTTGGGGAATCCGCCTCCCTCCCCTTGAAAGCACAACTCTTCTTT. Amino acids: CALGESASLPLKAQLFF. The chain employs TRDV1 and TRDJ2; the D is unclear. Per germline, CDR1 TSWWSYY and CDR2 QGS. This CDR3 has 17 residues.